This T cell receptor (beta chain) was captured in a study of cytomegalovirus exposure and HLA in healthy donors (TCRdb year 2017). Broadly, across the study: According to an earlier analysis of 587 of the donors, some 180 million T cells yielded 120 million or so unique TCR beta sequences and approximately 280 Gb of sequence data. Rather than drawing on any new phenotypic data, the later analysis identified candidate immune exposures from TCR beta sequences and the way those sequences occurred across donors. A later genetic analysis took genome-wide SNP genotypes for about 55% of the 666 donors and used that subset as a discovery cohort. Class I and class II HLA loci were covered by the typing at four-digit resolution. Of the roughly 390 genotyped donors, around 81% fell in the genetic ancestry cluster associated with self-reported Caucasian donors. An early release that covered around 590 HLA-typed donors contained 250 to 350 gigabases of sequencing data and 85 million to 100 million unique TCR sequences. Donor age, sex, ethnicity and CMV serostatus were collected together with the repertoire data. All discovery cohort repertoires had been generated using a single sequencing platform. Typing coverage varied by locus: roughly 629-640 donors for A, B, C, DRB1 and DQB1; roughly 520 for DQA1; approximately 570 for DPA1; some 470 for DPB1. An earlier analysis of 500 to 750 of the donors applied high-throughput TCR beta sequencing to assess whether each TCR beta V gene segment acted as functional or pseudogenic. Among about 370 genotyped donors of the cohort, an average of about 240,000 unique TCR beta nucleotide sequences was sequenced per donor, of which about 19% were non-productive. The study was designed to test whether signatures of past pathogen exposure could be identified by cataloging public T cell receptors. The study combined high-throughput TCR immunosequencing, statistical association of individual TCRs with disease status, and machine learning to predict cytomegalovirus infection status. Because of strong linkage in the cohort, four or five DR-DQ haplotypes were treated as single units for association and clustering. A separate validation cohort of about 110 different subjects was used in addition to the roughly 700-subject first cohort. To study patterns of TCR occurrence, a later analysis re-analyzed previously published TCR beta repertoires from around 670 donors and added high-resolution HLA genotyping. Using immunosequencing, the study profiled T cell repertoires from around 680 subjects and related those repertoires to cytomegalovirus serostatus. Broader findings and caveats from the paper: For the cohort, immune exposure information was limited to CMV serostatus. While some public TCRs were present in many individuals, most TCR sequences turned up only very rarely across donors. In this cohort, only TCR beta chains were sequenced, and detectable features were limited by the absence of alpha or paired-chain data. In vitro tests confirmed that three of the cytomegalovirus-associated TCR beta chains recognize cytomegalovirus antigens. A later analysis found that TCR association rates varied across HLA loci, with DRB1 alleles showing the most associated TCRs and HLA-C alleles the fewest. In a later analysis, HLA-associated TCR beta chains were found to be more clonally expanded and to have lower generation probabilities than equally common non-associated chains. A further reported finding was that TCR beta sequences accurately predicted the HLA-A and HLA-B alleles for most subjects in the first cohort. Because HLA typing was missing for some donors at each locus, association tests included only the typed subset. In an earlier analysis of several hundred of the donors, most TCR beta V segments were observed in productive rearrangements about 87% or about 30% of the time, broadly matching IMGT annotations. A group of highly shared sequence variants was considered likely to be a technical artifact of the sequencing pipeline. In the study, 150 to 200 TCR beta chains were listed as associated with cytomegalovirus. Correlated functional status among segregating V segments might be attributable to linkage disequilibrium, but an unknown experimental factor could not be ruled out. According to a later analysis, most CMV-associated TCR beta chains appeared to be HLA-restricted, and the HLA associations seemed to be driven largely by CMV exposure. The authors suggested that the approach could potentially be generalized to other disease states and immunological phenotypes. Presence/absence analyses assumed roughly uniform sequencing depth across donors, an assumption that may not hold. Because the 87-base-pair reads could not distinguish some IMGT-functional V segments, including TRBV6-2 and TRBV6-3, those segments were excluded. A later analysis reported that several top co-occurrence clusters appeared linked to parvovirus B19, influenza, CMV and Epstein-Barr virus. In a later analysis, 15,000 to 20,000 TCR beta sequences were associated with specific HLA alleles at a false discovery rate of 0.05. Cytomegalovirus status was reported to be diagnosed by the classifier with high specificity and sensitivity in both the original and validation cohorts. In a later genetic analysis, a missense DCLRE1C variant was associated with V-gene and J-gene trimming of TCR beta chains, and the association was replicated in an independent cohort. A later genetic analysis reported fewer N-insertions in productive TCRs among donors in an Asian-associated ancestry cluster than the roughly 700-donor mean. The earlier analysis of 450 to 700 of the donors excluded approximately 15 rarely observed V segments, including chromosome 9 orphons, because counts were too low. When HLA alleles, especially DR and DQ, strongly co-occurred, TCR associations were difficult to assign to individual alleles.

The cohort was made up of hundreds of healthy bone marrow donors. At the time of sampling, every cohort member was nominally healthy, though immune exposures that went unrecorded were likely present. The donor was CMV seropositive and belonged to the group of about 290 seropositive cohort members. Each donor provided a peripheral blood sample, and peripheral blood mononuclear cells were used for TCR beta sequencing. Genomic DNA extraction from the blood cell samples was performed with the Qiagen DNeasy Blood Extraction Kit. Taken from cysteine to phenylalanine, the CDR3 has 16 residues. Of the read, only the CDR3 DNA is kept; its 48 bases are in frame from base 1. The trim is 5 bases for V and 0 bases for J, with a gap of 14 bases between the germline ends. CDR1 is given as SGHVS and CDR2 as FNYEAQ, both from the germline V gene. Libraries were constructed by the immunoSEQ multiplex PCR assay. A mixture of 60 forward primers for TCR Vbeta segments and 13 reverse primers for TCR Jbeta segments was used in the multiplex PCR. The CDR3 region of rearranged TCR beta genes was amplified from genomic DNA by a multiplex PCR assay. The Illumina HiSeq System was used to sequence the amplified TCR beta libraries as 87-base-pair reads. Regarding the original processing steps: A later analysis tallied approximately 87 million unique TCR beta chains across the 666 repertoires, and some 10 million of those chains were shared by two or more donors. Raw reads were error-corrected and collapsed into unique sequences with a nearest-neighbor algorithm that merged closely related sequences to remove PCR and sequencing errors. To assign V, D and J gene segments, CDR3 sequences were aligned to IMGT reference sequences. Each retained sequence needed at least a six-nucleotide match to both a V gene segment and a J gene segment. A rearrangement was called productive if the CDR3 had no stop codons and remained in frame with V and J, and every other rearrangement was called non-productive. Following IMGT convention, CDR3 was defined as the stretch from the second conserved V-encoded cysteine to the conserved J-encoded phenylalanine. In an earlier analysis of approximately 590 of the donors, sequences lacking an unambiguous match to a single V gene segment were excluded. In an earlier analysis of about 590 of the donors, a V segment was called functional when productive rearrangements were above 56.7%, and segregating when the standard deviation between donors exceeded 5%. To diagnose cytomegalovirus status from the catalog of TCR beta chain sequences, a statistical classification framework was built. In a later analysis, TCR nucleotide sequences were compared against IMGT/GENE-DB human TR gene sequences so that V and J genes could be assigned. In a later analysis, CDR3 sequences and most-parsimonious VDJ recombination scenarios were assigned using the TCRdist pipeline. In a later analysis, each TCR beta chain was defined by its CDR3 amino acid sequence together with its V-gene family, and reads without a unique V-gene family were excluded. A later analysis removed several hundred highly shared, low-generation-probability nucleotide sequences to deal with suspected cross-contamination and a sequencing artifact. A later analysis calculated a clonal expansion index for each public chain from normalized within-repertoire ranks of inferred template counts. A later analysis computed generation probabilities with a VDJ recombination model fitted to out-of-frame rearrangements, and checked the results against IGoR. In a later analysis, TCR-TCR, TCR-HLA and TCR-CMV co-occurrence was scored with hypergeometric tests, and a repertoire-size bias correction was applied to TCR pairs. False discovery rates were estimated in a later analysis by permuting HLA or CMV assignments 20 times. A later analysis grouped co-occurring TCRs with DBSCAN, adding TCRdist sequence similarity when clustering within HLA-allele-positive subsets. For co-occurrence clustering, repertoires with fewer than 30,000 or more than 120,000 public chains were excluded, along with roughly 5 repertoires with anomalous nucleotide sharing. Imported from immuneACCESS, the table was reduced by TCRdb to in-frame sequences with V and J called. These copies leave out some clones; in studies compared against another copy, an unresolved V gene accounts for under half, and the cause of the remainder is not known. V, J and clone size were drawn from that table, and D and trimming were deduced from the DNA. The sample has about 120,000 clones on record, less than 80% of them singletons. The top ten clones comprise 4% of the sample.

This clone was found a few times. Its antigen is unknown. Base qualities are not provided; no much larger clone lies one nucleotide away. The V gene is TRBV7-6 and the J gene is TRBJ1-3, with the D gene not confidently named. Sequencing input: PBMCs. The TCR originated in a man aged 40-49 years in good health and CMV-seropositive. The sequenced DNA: TGTGCCAGCAGCGCCAACACCGTTGGCTCTGGAAACACCATATATTTT. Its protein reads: CASSANTVGSGNTIYF.